This T cell receptor beta chain was captured by sequencing in a study of shared clonotypes between healthy human individuals. As for this clone: The target antigen is unknown.

Study results and limitations: The sole specimen, blood, was sampled, and tissue repertoires likely differ.

Assay: immunoSEQ multiplex PCR; the TCRdb copy retains only in-frame clones and omits some. Of about 480,000 clones listed, approximately 85% are singletons. The CDR3 length is 15 residues. CDR1 is LNHDA and CDR2 is SQIVND in the germline V gene (reference sequence). The trim removed 4 bases at V and 4 bases at J, leaving 6 bases unmatched. The material sequenced was PBMCs. The chain has TRBV19 and TRBJ2-7, with 11 bases aligning to TRBD2. This receptor was identified in a middle-aged woman in good health. Some clones in this sample may be carry-over from other donors' samples. In DNA form, the CDR3 reads TGTGCCAGTAGTACGACTAGCGGGGCGACTTACGAGCAGTACTTC. This sequence encodes CASSTTSGATYEQYF.